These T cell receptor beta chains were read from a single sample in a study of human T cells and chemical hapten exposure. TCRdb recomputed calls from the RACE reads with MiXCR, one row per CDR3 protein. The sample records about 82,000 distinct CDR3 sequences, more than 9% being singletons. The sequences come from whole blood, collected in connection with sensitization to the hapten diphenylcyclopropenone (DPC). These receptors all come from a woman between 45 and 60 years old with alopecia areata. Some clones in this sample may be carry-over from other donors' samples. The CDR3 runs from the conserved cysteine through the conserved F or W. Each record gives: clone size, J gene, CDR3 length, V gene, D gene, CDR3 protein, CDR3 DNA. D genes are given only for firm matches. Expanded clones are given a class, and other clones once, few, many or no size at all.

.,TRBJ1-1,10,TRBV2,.,CASSDPRAFF,TGTGCCAGCAGTGACCCGCGAGCTTTCTTT
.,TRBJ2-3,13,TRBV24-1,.,CATSDLRGDTQYF,TGTGCCACCAGTGATTTGCGCGGGGACACGCAGTATTTT
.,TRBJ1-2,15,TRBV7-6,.,CASSLEGSANYGYTF,TGTGCCAGCAGCTTAGAGGGCAGTGCTAACTATGGCTACACCTTC
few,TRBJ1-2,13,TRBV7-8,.,CASSPQEPDGYTF,TGTGCCAGCAGTCCACAGGAGCCCGATGGCTACACCTTC
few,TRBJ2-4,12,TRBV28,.,CASSLEDHIQYF,TGTGCCAGCAGTTTAGAGGATCACATTCAGTACTTC
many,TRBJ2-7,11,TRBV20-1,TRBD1,CSAKGQFTSGF,TGCAGTGCTAAGGGACAGTTTACGAGTGGCTTC
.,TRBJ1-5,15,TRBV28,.,CASSARDGYNQPQHF,TGTGCCAGCAGTGCCCGGGACGGATATAATCAGCCCCAGCATTTT
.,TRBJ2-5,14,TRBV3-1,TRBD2,CASSPTGGGETQYF,TGTGCCAGCAGCCCTACCGGGGGGGGAGAGACCCAGTACTTC
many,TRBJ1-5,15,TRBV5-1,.,CASSLEGQLNQPQHF,TGCGCCAGCAGCTTGGAAGGACAGCTCAATCAGCCCCAGCATTTT
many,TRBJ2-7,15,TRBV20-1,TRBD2,CSARDLAGNSYEQYF,TGCAGTGCTAGAGATCTAGCGGGGAACTCCTACGAGCAGTACTTC
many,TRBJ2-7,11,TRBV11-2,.,CASSLANEQYF,TGTGCCAGCAGCTTAGCGAATGAGCAGTACTTC
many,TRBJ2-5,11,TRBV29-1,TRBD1,CSVGTGETQYF,TGCAGCGTTGGGACAGGAGAGACCCAGTACTTC
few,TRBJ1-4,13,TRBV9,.,CASSKGFNEKLFF,TGTGCCAGCAGCAAGGGGTTTAATGAAAAACTGTTTTTT
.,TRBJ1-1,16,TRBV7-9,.,CASSLATTQGNTEAFF,TGTGCCAGCAGCTTAGCGACGACACAGGGGAACACTGAAGCTTTCTTT
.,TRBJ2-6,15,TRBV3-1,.,CASSQEGHMANVLTF,TGTGCCAGCAGCCAAGAGGGACATATGGCCAACGTCCTGACTTTC
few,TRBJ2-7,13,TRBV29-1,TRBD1,CSVGGTGFYEQYF,TGCAGCGTTGGAGGGACAGGATTCTACGAGCAGTACTTC
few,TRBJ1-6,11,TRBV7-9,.,CASSLISPLHF,TGTGCCAGCAGCTTAATTTCACCCCTCCACTTT
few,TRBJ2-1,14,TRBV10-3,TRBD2,CAIGPGLAGVGQFF,TGTGCCATCGGTCCGGGACTAGCGGGAGTTGGGCAGTTCTTC
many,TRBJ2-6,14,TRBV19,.,CASSWISGANVLTF,TGTGCCAGTAGTTGGATCTCTGGGGCCAACGTCCTGACTTTC
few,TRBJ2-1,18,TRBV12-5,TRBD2,CASGLPRTSPSSYNEQFF,TGTGCTAGTGGTTTGCCCCGGACTAGCCCGAGCTCCTACAATGAGCAGTTCTTC
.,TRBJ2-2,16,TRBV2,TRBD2,CASSPWTSLKTGELFF,TGTGCCAGCAGCCCTTGGACTAGCTTGAAGACCGGGGAGCTGTTTTTT
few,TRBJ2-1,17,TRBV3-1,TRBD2,CASSQYKGVAGSNEQFF,TGTGCCAGCAGCCAGTATAAGGGAGTAGCGGGATCCAATGAGCAGTTCTTC
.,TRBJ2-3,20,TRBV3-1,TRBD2,CASSQGGVWGTSGSTDTQYF,TGTGCCAGCAGCCAGGGCGGCGTGTGGGGCACTAGCGGGAGCACAGATACGCAGTATTTT
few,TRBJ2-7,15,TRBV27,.,CASSPVRGRGDEQYF,TGTGCCAGCTCCCCCGTGAGGGGGCGCGGGGACGAGCAGTACTTC
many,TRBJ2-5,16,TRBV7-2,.,CASSLEAGTTQETQYF,TGTGCCAGCAGCTTAGAGGCCGGGACAACACAAGAGACCCAGTACTTC
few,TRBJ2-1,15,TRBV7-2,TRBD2,CASSLVSSGRDEQFF,TGTGCCAGCAGCTTAGTGTCTAGCGGGAGGGATGAGCAGTTCTTC
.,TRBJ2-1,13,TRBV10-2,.,CASRSEGGAEQFF,TGCGCCAGCAGATCCGAGGGGGGCGCTGAGCAGTTCTTC
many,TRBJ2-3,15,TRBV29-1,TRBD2,CSVTGTSLITDTQYF,TGCAGCGTCACCGGGACTAGCCTAATCACAGATACGCAGTATTTT
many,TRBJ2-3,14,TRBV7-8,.,CASKVAGRTDTQYF,TGTGCCAGCAAAGTGGCGGGCCGCACAGATACGCAGTATTTT
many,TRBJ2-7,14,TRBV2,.,CASRVPSRPREQYF,TGTGCCAGCAGGGTGCCAAGCCGGCCGAGGGAGCAGTACTTC
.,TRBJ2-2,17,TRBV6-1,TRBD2,CASSEVSSGRGTGELFF,TGTGCCAGCAGTGAAGTCTCTAGCGGGAGAGGCACCGGGGAGCTGTTTTTT
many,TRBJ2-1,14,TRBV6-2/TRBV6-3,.,CASSLPDTYNEQFF,TGTGCCAGCAGCCTTCCCGACACCTACAATGAGCAGTTCTTC
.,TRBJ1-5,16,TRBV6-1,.,CASSGAGGMSNQPQHF,TGTGCCAGCAGTGGGGCCGGTGGAATGAGCAATCAGCCCCAGCATTTT
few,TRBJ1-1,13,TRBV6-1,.,CASSEIQFKEAFF,TGTGCCAGCAGTGAAATACAGTTTAAAGAAGCTTTCTTT
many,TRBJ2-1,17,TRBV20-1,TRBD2,CSATTSGREDSYNEQFF,TGCAGTGCTACGACTAGCGGGAGAGAAGACTCCTACAATGAGCAGTTCTTC
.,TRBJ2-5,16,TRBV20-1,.,CSARATSVTTQETQYF,TGCAGTGCTAGAGCAACCTCCGTCACTACCCAAGAGACCCAGTACTTC
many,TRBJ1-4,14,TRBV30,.,CAWNRAATNEKLFF,TGTGCCTGGAACCGAGCCGCAACTAATGAAAAACTGTTTTTT
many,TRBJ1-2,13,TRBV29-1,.,CSVGSSLAYGYTF,TGCAGCGTTGGGTCGTCCTTGGCCTATGGCTACACCTTC
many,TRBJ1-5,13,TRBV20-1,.,CSASWGSNQPQHF,TGCAGTGCTAGCTGGGGGAGCAATCAGCCCCAGCATTTT
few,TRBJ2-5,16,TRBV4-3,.,CASSQSNGGGRETQYF,TGCGCCAGCAGCCAATCCAACGGAGGGGGGCGAGAGACCCAGTACTTC
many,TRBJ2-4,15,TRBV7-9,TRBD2,CASSSGLAGGNIQYF,TGTGCCAGCAGCTCGGGACTAGCGGGCGGGAACATTCAGTACTTC
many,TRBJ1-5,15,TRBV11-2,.,CASSLSLGGNQPQHF,TGTGCCAGCAGCTTGTCACTAGGGGGGAATCAGCCCCAGCATTTT
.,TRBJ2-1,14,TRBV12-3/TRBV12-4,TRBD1,CVSSTGQGANEQFF,TGTGTCAGCAGTACGGGACAGGGGGCGAATGAGCAGTTCTTC
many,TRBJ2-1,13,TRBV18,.,CASSADRYNEQFF,TGTGCCAGCTCAGCAGATAGGTACAATGAGCAGTTCTTC
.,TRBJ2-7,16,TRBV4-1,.,CASSQGVSGGLYEQYF,TGCGCCAGCAGCCAAGGAGTCTCGGGGGGCCTCTACGAGCAGTACTTC
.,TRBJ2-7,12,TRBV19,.,CASSNKGTEQYF,TGTGCCAGTAGTAATAAAGGAACCGAGCAGTACTTC
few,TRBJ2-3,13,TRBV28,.,CASNQYGADTQYF,TGTGCCAGCAACCAGTATGGGGCGGATACGCAGTATTTT
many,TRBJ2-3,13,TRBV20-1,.,CSAPTGATDTQYF,TGCAGTGCTCCTACGGGGGCCACAGATACGCAGTATTTT
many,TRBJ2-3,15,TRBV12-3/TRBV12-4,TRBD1,CASSRGQAVTDTQYF,TGTGCCAGCAGTCGGGGACAGGCGGTAACAGATACGCAGTATTTT
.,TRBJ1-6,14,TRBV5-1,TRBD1,CASSLGQGDSPLHF,TGCGCCAGCAGCTTGGGACAGGGAGATTCACCCCTCCACTTT
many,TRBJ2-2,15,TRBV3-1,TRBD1,CASSLDRGRTGELFF,TGTGCCAGCAGCCTCGACAGGGGGCGGACCGGGGAGCTGTTTTTT
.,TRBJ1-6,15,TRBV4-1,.,CASSRTGTDNSPLHF,TGCGCCAGCAGCCGGACCGGGACGGATAATTCACCCCTCCACTTT
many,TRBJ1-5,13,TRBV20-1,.,CSASEGENQPQHF,TGCAGTGCTAGTGAGGGGGAGAATCAGCCCCAGCATTTT
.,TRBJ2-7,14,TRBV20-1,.,CSARDPGARYEQYF,TGCAGTGCTAGAGATCCAGGGGCGAGATACGAGCAGTACTTC
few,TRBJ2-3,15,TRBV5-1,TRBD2,CASSLGTSEGGSQYF,TGCGCCAGCAGCCTCGGGACTAGCGAAGGGGGGTCGCAGTATTTT
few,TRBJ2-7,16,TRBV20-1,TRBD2,CSATDFDGSGSYEQYF,TGCAGTGCGACCGATTTTGATGGTAGCGGGAGCTACGAGCAGTACTTC
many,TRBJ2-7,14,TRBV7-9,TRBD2,CASSLVAGEGEQYF,TGTGCCAGCAGCTTAGTAGCGGGAGAGGGTGAGCAGTACTTC